One sample yielded the 32 T cell receptor beta chains listed below, sequenced in a study of T cell clonotyping in hematopoietic cell transplantation. Repertoires were generated with immunoSEQ multiplex PCR, while TCRdb's copy carries only in-frame clones and drops some. The data show about 5,500 clones, over 85% seen once. This sample comprised peripheral blood mononuclear cells, obtained 100 days after allogeneic stem cell transplant. The origin of the receptors is a male patient aged 70-85 years who had an allogeneic stem cell transplant from an unrelated donor, so T cells may come from the graft donor. Some clones in this sample may be carry-over from other donors' samples.

This clone has more than one count but fewer than ten. The chain combines TRBV28 with TRBJ1-3; the match to TRBD1 covers 8 bases. The CDR3 loop spans 14 amino acids. V lost 10 bases, J lost 3 bases, and 8 bases stayed unmatched. CDR1 and CDR2 from the germline V gene are MDHEN and SYDVKM. CDR3 in DNA: TGTGCCACGACCCAGGGGGCGGGTGGAAACACCATATATTTT. Translating it yields CATTQGAGGNTIYF.

This chain connects TRBV5-1 to TRBJ2-7; D may be TRBD1 (5 bases). The CDR3 sequence is 16 residues long. Germline CDR1 and CDR2: SGHRS and YFSETQ. Trimming removed 4 bases from V and 0 bases from J, with 17 bases in between. The CDR3 DNA reads as TGCGCCAGCAGCGTAACCCAGGCCCAGGGCTCCTACGAGCAGTACTTC. It translates to CASSVTQAQGSYEQYF.

This chain connects TRBV5-1 to TRBJ1-5; D may be TRBD1 (5 bases). The CDR3 totals 12 residues. With 5 bases removed from V and 13 bases from J, the gap between germline ends came to 16 bases. From germline, CDR1 is SGHRS and CDR2 YFSETQ. CDR3 loop: CASSTWAREQHF. CDR3 bases: TGCGCCAGCAGTACTTGGGCCAGGGAGCAGCATTTT.

This CDR3 is CASSSGRLGDTIYF. The CDR3 coding sequence is TGCGCCAGCAGCTCGGGGCGCCTCGGGGACACCATATATTTT. The V and J genes are TRBV5-1 and TRBJ1-3, with TRBD1 as a possible D gene (5 bases). This CDR3 comprises 14 residues. With 3 bases removed from V and 8 bases from J, the gap between germline ends came to 15 bases. CDR1 is SGHRS, CDR2 YFSETQ, per germline.

The chain uses TRBV30 and TRBJ2-2, with 9 bases aligning to TRBD1. Germline V CDR1 and CDR2: GTSNPN, SVGIG (reference sequence). Trimming cost V 3 bases and J 6 bases; bases outside gene matches: 2. The CDR3 consists of 13 residues. CDR3 protein: CAWSGDRAGELFF. CDR3 sequence (DNA): TGTGCCTGGAGCGGGGACAGGGCCGGGGAGCTGTTTTTT. Together with reference TRBV30 and TRBJ2-2, the CDR3 gives the full variable domain: SQTIHQWPATLVQPVGSPLSLECTVEGTSNPNLYWYRQAAGRGLQLLFYSVGIGQISSEVPQNLSASRPQDRQFILSSKKLLLSDSGFYLCAWSGDRAGELFFGEGSRLTVL.

The CDR3 loop reads CASSPTSGSLRGEYF. CDR3 bases: TGTGCCAGTAGTCCGACTAGCGGGAGCTTACGAGGGGAGTACTTC. The chain has TRBV19 and TRBJ2-7, with TRBD2 matching 12 bases. Germline CDR1 LNHDA, CDR2 SQIVND (reference sequence). The CDR3 length is 15 residues. The V gene end was trimmed by 5 bases and the J gene end by 11 bases; junction bases not matched to a gene: 13.

This chain's CDR3 is CASSRGDQPQHF. The CDR3 region has the DNA TGTGCCAGCTCGAGGGGGGATCAGCCCCAGCATTTT. The V and J genes are TRBV6-1 and TRBJ1-5; possibly TRBD1 for D (6 bases). Trimming took 8 bases from V and 5 from J, leaving 10 bases between them. Germline V gives CDR1 MNHNS, CDR2 SASEGT. The CDR3 runs 12 residues.

The chain couples TRBV27 to TRBJ2-1, with TRBD2 identical over 9 bases. The germline CDR1 and CDR2 sequences are MNHEY and SMNVEV (reference sequence). The CDR3 totals 11 residues. J lost 14 bases, V lost 6 bases, and 5 bases had no gene match. The CDR3: CASRRSGSEFF. CDR3 DNA sequence: TGTGCCAGCAGACGTAGCGGGAGTGAGTTCTTC.

This chain connects TRBV2 to TRBJ2-7; 8 nucleotides agree with TRBD2. V shed 3 bases, J shed 4 bases, and the junction held 8 bases outside the gene matches. This CDR3 has 15 residues. The V gene's germline CDR1 is SNHLY and CDR2 FYNNEI. CDR3: CASSDPAGVGYEQYF. DNA of the CDR3: TGTGCCAGCAGTGATCCAGCGGGAGTGGGTTACGAGCAGTACTTC.

By frequency in the sample, this clone is large. Other nucleotide sequences from this sample produce the same CDR3. CDR3 sequence: CATRQGDTEAFF. CDR3 nucleotide sequence: TGTGCCACCCGACAGGGGGACACTGAAGCTTTCTTT. The genes are TRBV15 and TRBJ1-1, with TRBD1 matching over 9 bases. Per the germline V gene, CDR1 is LNHNV and CDR2 is YYDKDF (reference sequence). The CDR3 is 12 amino acids. V was pared by 8 bases and J by 3 bases, with 1 base of the junction left unmatched.

V usage is TRBV28 and J usage is TRBJ2-2; D ambiguous. This CDR3 spans 15 amino acids. The germline V gene encodes CDR1 MDHEN and CDR2 SYDVKM. V was shortened by 3 bases and J by 3 bases, with 11 bases between the two germline ends. CDR3 region: CASSLGGRDTGELFF. DNA of the CDR3: TGTGCCAGCAGTTTGGGTGGCAGAGACACCGGGGAGCTGTTTTTT.

The rearrangement links TRBV5-1 to TRBJ2-1; D possibly corresponds to TRBD2 (6 bases). V gave up 0 bases and J gave up 8 bases, with 15 bases separating them. Germline values: CDR1 SGHRS, CDR2 YFSETQ. The CDR3 contains 15 residues. The CDR3 here is CASSLESGLFHEQFF. CDR3 DNA: TGCGCCAGCAGCTTGGAAAGCGGGTTGTTTCATGAGCAGTTCTTC.

This chain links TRBV2 with TRBJ2-3, with 10 bases lining up with TRBD2. Germline CDR1 and CDR2: SNHLY and FYNNEI. The V segment lost 2 bases and the J segment 14 bases; nucleotides outside the gene matches: 7. This CDR3 contains 13 residues. CDR3 bases: TGTGCCAGCAGTGAAATCTCAGCGGGAGGGTTGTATTTT. Translating gives CASSEISAGGLYF.

The CDR3 sequence: CASSLGTAEQYF. CDR3 in DNA: TGTGCCAGCAGTCTTGGGACAGCCGAGCAGTACTTC. V is TRBV2 and J is TRBJ2-7, with 7 bases aligning to TRBD1. The germline gives CDR1 SNHLY, CDR2 FYNNEI. The CDR3 has 12 amino acids. Trimming took 5 bases from V and 6 from J; bases not matched to a gene: 4.

The rearrangement joins TRBV9 to TRBJ1-1, with D tentatively TRBD1 (5 bases). Germline V gives CDR1 SGDLS, CDR2 YYNGEE. V gave up 0 bases and J gave up 4 bases, with 10 bases separating them. The CDR3 covers 14 residues. The CDR3 is CASSVEGRGTEAFF. The DNA for the CDR3 is TGTGCCAGCAGCGTAGAGGGGCGGGGCACTGAAGCTTTCTTT. Full variable domain (rest looked up from reference TRBV9 and TRBJ1-1): DSGVTQTPKHLITATGQRVTLRCSPRSGDLSVYWYQQSLDQGLQFLIQYYNGEERAKGNILERFSAQQFPDLHSELNLSSLELGDSALYFCASSVEGRGTEAFFGQGTRLTVV.

V usage is TRBV2 and J usage is TRBJ2-3; D is perhaps TRBD2 (5 bases). V shed 5 bases and J shed 6 bases, with 21 bases lying between them. The CDR3 has 16 residues. Germline values: CDR1 SNHLY, CDR2 FYNNEI. The CDR3 bases are TGTGCCAGCAGTATATCTCGCGGGCAGGCTCAGGATACGCAGTATTTT. Translated: CASSISRGQAQDTQYF. The variable domain in full, completed from reference TRBV2 and TRBJ2-3, reads EPEVTQTPSHQVTQMGQEVILRCVPISNHLYFYWYRQILGQKVEFLVSFYNNEISEKSEIFDDQFSVERPDGSNFTLKIRSTKLEDSAMYFCASSISRGQAQDTQYFGPGTRLTVL.

The chain's CDR3 is CASSLQGSNGYTF. The CDR3 nucleotides read TGTGCCAGCAGCTTACAAGGGAGTAATGGCTACACCTTC. This chain uses TRBV5-6 with TRBJ1-2; D gene uncertain. This CDR3 spans 13 amino acids. The V end was cut by 2 bases, the J end by 6 bases, with 11 bases between. The germline V gene has CDR1 SGHDT and CDR2 YYEEEE.

This sequence joins TRBV5-1 and TRBJ2-3; tentatively, D is TRBD1 or TRBD2 (5 bases each). Between the trimmed V and J ends, which lost 4 bases and 4 bases, there was a span of 22 bases. CDR3 length equals 17 residues. Per the germline V gene, CDR1 is SGHRS and CDR2 is YFSETQ. CDR3 nucleotide sequence: TGCGCCAGCAGCCCTCAACCGAGGGGCGAGATGGCAGATACGCAGTATTTT. As protein: CASSPQPRGEMADTQYF.

The chain carries TRBV28 and TRBJ2-7, with TRBD2 matching over 7 bases. J gave up 4 bases and V 4 bases, and 13 bases lay outside the gene matches. Germline loops: CDR1 MDHEN, CDR2 SYDVKM. This CDR3 has 16 amino acids. The CDR3 here is CASSWRATGGSYEQYF. The CDR3 DNA reads TGTGCCAGCAGTTGGAGGGCAACGGGAGGCTCTTACGAGCAGTACTTC.

The chain recombines TRBV10-3 with TRBJ2-2, with 11 bases identical to TRBD2. The CDR3 is 15 residues long. In germline, CDR1 is ENHRY, CDR2 SYGVKD. J gave up 0 bases and V 8 bases, and 2 bases lay outside the gene matches. The CDR3 bases are TGTGCCATCCTGACTAGCGGGGCGAACACCGGGGAGCTGTTTTTT. Residues: CAILTSGANTGELFF.

The chain uses TRBV2 and TRBJ1-1; TRBD1 aligns across 7 bases. The V gene end was trimmed by 5 bases and the J gene end by 3 bases; junction bases not matched to a gene: 3. The CDR3 has 13 residues. Germline-derived CDR1 and CDR2 are SNHLY and FYNNEI. CDR3 residues: CASSRQGDTEAFF. CDR3 nucleotides: TGTGCCAGCAGTCGCCAGGGGGACACTGAAGCTTTCTTT. The full variable domain, with the rest looked up from reference TRBV2 and TRBJ1-1, is EPEVTQTPSHQVTQMGQEVILRCVPISNHLYFYWYRQILGQKVEFLVSFYNNEISEKSEIFDDQFSVERPDGSNFTLKIRSTKLEDSAMYFCASSRQGDTEAFFGQGTRLTVV.

This clone was seen a handful of times. The V call is TRBV2, the J call TRBJ1-2, with D possibly being TRBD1 (6 bases). Deletions cut 10 bases from V and 4 bases from J, with 13 bases between. The CDR3 runs to 12 residues. The germline CDR1 and CDR2 sequences are SNHLY and FYNNEI. DNA of the CDR3: TGTGCCACCACGGAGGGGGTCTATGGCTACACCTTC. It encodes CATTEGVYGYTF.

For the CDR3, the DNA is TGTGCCAGCAGCCGAAACTTCGCTAGCACAGATACGCAGTATTTT. Translation: CASSRNFASTDTQYF. The chain recombines TRBV14 with TRBJ2-3; no firm D call. The ends were cut back, 4 bases at V and 0 bases at J, with 11 bases in the middle. Germline V gene data show CDR1 as SGHDN and CDR2 as FVKESK. The CDR3 is made up of 15 amino acids.

This chain connects TRBV18 to TRBJ1-1; the D gene is possibly TRBD1 (6 bases). CDR1 and CDR2 (germline): KGHSH, LQKENI. V lost 8 bases, J lost 1 base, and 17 bases lay in between. CDR3 length: 15 residues. The CDR3 loop reads CASTNRQGQNTEAFF. CDR3 nucleotides: TGTGCCAGCACTAACAGGCAGGGGCAGAACACTGAAGCTTTCTTT.

Here the CDR3 reads CASSLVIPSGYEQYF. CDR3 DNA: TGTGCCAGCAGTTTAGTTATTCCTAGCGGCTACGAGCAGTACTTC. The V call is TRBV28, the J call TRBJ2-7; the match to TRBD2 covers 7 bases. Germline CDR1 and CDR2: MDHEN and SYDVKM. The length of the CDR3 is 15 residues. J was trimmed by 3 bases and V by 2 bases; bases with no gene match: 7.

The CDR3: CASSFRTSGSRTQYF. As DNA, the CDR3 is TGTGCCAGCAGCTTCCGGACTAGCGGGAGTAGAACCCAGTACTTC. The chain recombines TRBV7-2 with TRBJ2-5; 13 bases align to TRBD2. V dropped 3 bases and J dropped 8; count of bases not matched to a gene: 6. CDR1 is SGHTA and CDR2 is FQGNSA in the germline V gene. CDR3 size: 15 residues.

CDR3 in DNA: TGCAGCATCCGGACAGGGGGGAACACTGAAGCTTTCTTT. It yields the protein CSIRTGGNTEAFF. The chain carries TRBV29-1 and TRBJ1-1; 10 bases fit TRBD1. The CDR3 totals 13 residues. J gave up 1 base and V 8 bases, and 4 bases lay outside the gene matches. The V gene's germline CDR1 is SQVTM and CDR2 ANQGSEA.

The chain uses TRBV28 and TRBJ2-2; 8 bases are shared with TRBD1. The CDR3 is 14 amino acids. The V gene's germline CDR1 is MDHEN and CDR2 SYDVKM. J gave up 7 bases and V 5 bases, and 6 bases lay outside the gene matches. The CDR3 DNA reads as TGTGCCAGCAGTCCCGGACAGGGAAACGGGGAGCTGTTTTTT. The encoded protein is CASSPGQGNGELFF.

The chain is built from TRBV9 and TRBJ2-5, with D hard to call. The germline V gene has CDR1 SGDLS and CDR2 YYNGEE. This CDR3 has 15 amino acids. Trimming removed 1 base from V and 2 bases from J, with 12 bases in between. The CDR3 sequence is CASSVSGLPQETQYF. CDR3 coding DNA: TGTGCCAGCAGCGTATCCGGGCTACCTCAAGAGACCCAGTACTTC.

The chain employs TRBV4-1 and TRBJ2-3; 11 bases align to TRBD2. V was pared by 1 base and J by 2 bases, with 11 bases of the junction left unmatched. The CDR3 has 19 amino acids. Germline loops: CDR1 MGHRA, CDR2 YSYEKL. CDR3 sequence reads: CASSQVLMTSGITTDTQYF. The CDR3 DNA reads as TGCGCCAGCAGCCAAGTCCTAATGACTAGCGGGATTACCACAGATACGCAGTATTTT.

The chain is built from TRBV11-2 and TRBJ2-7; D is unclear. V was cut by 0 bases and J by 0 bases, with 9 bases left in between. Germline lookup yields CDR1 SGHAT and CDR2 FQNNGV. The CDR3 loop spans 15 amino acids. This CDR3 is CASSLDKGYSYEQYF. CDR3 bases: TGTGCCAGCAGCTTAGATAAGGGATACTCCTACGAGCAGTACTTC.

V is TRBV19 and J is TRBJ2-7; D is unclear. The length of the CDR3 is 12 residues. V lost 4 bases to trimming and J lost 6 bases, with 10 bases between them. CDR1 and CDR2 (germline): LNHDA, SQIVND (reference sequence). The CDR3 spells CASSTKTGEQYF. CDR3 in DNA: TGTGCCAGTAGTACAAAAACTGGCGAGCAGTACTTC.